This T cell receptor (beta chain) derives from a study of blood T cells in healthy people across ages (dated by TCRdb to 2015 to 2017). Background on the whole study: In model experiments, template switching captured roughly one uniquely barcoded TCR beta cDNA molecule for every two T cells. Age-related changes in TCR beta repertoire diversity were measured in the study by deep sequencing normalized with unique cDNA molecular identifiers. Donors were grouped into four age groups: young (average roughly 16 years), middle-aged (over 35), aged (about 59) and long-lived (approximately 81). Donors of different ages were randomly distributed across sequencing lanes to avoid experimental bias. For two donors (one aged 18 to 29 and one aged 80 or older), the study analyzed two additional independent replicas of 1 million unique cDNA reads from the same blood draw.

The 39 donors, aged about 6 to 95 years, were systemically healthy Caucasian individuals from Russia. Each donor gave 9 to 10 milliliters of peripheral blood, collected into EDTA-treated Vacutainer tubes. Ficoll-Paque density-gradient centrifugation was used to isolate PBMCs, with at least 6.5 million per sample. Trizol reagent was used to extract total RNA from the PBMCs, yielding at least 6 micrograms per sample. For every donor, flow cytometry on a PBMC aliquot measured the percentage of naive CD45RAhigh/CD27high T cells. Including the terminal cysteine and phenylalanine, the CDR3 comprises 15 residues. Left in the record is the CDR3 DNA by itself, 45 bases read in frame from the first base. Per the germline V gene (reference sequence), LGHDT is the CDR1 and YNNKEL is the CDR2. The method was 5' RACE. The instrument given in TCRdb is Illumina HiSeq 2500. A second PCR of about 6 to 11 cycles was run with a J-beta primer mix and a sample-barcoded 5' primer. A unique molecular identifier was introduced onto each TCR beta cDNA molecule by a template-switch 5' adaptor carrying 12 random nucleotides. Each sample yielded at least 3 million CDR3-containing paired-end reads. First-strand cDNA synthesis was performed from all RNA using the Mint cDNA synthesis kit, with priming by a TRBC-specific oligonucleotide. After uracil-DNA glycosylase treatment, a first 18-cycle PCR used universal primers M1SS and BC2_uni_R on all cDNA. The source study handled its data this way. Each sample was normalized by randomly selecting 1 million high-quality reads, each carrying a distinct molecular identifier. Reads sharing molecular identifiers were discarded rather than binned into consensus sequences. MiTCR, run with a Q25 quality threshold and the strictest error-elimination algorithm, handled CDR3 identification, clonotype clustering and error correction. A nonparametric unseen species model with Euler transformation was used to estimate lower-bound total TCR beta diversity. Starting from the raw public reads, TCRdb applied fastp trimming at Q25, assembled clones with MiXCR and retained in-frame beta chains. Rows are unified per CDR3 protein, each entry keeping the most common DNA and genes. These V and J calls derive from TCRdb rather than the authors' analysis. This sample is represented by about 900,000 distinct CDR3 sequences; roughly 43% of them were singletons. Of the sample, roughly 13% is held by the ten largest clones.

With respect to this clonotype: The specificity of this receptor is unknown. Base-call qualities are not available, and no considerably larger clone is one nucleotide away.

Beyond this particular receptor, the publication reports: Donor CMV infection status was unknown, potentially confounding age-related changes in expanded clonotypes. A strong correlation was found between observed TCR beta diversity and the percentage of naive T cells measured by flow cytometry. Compared with the aged group, more naive CD4+ T cells, fewer expanded clones and increased TCR diversity were shown by the long-lived group, suggesting age selection. Total diversity estimates from one million sequenced T cells were considered lower bounds and underestimates. Since profiling was done on bulk unsorted PBMCs, naive and antigen-experienced compartments could not be conclusively compared. As age increased, observed TCR beta diversity per million T cells dropped in a roughly linear way, and a significant reduction was already evident by age 40.

Sequenced material: blood. The TCR originated in a man aged 30 to 39 in good health. Rearrangement joined TRBV3-1 to TRBJ2-7, with a tentative D call of TRBD1 or TRBD2, each matching 5 bases. The DNA end is more similar to TRBJ2-5, so the J call may be wrong. The DNA sequence is as follows: TGTGCCAGCACCCCCGACAGTCCCTGGGGGGAGACCCAGTACTTC. It is translated as CASTPDSPWGETQYF.